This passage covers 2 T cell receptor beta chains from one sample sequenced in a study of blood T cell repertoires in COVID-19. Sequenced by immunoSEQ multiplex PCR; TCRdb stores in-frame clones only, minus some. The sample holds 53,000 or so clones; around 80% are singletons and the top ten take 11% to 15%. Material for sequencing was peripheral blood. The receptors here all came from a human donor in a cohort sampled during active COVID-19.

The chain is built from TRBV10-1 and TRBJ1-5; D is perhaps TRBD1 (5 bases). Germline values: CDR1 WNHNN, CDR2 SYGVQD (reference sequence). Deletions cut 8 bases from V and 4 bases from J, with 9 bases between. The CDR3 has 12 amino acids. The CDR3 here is CASGQGNQPQHF. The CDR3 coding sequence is TGCGCCAGCGGGCAGGGTAATCAGCCCCAGCATTTT.

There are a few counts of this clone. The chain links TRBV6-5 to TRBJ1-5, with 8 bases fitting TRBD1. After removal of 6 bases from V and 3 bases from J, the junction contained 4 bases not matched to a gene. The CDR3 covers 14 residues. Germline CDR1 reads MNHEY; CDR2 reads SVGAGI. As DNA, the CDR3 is TGTGCCAGCAGCCTACAGGGGGTCAATCAGCCCCAGCATTTT. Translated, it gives CASSLQGVNQPQHF.